Many counts were recorded for the clone carrying this T cell receptor beta chain. This sample was included in a study of T cells in Graves' hyperthyroidism and ophthalmopathy. Germline CDR1 reads MNHEY; CDR2 reads SMNVEV (reference sequence). V was clipped by 6 bases and J by 3 bases, with 12 bases between them. This CDR3 comprises 14 residues. What was amplified from RNA transcripts were TCR beta CDR3 regions. In the first-round RT-PCR of the TCR CDR3, the HTBI primer set was used. TCRdb re-analysed the multiplex PCR reads in MiXCR, keeping a single row per CDR3 protein. The sample shows about 560,000 distinct CDR3 sequences, about 15% of them seen only once.

Sequencing input: blood. The chain uses TRBV27 and TRBJ2-1; D may correspond to TRBD1 or TRBD2 (5 bases each). The receptor's source is a woman aged 25 to 45 with Graves' hyperthyroidism. CDR3 sequence reads: CASSPGRSYNEQFF. For the CDR3, the DNA is TGTGCCAGCAGCCCGGGACGGAGCTACAATGAGCAGTTCTTC.